Listed below are T cell receptor beta chains from one sample, sequenced in a study of shared T cell receptors in the human thymus. The method was immunoSEQ multiplex PCR; TCRdb's version includes in-frame clones alone and lacks a portion of them. In the table there are about 660,000 clones, around 87% of which are singletons. This sample was also put to use in a study of human thymus T cells.

Source material: thymocytes. The receptors here all came from a boy under three years old with a congenital heart defect. The CDR3 runs from the conserved cysteine through the conserved F or W. D genes are given only for firm matches. Where a row states a size, it is once, few, many or the class of an expanded clone; other rows omit it.

J: TRBJ2-3; size: .; V: TRBV14; D: TRBD2; DNA: TGTGCCAGCAGCCAATCGACTAGCGCAGATACGCAGTATTTT; CDR3: CASSQSTSADTQYF
J: TRBJ1-5; size: .; V: TRBV2; D: .; DNA: TGTGCCAGCACGGGGATAGGGGGGGATCGGCCCCAGCATTTT; CDR3: CASTGIGGDRPQHF
J: TRBJ1-3; size: .; V: TRBV5-1; D: .; DNA: TGCGCCAGCAGCTTGGGCCAAGGCCGGGAGTCTGGAAACACCATATATTTT; CDR3: CASSLGQGRESGNTIYF
J: TRBJ2-6; size: .; V: TRBV2; D: .; DNA: TGTGCCAGCATTCCGAAACCGGGTACTGGGGCCAACGTCCTGACTTTC; CDR3: CASIPKPGTGANVLTF
J: TRBJ2-5; size: .; V: TRBV25-1; D: TRBD1; DNA: TGTGCCAGCTCGAGTAAGGGACAGGGGGTGAAGACCCAGTACTTC; CDR3: CASSSKGQGVKTQYF
J: TRBJ1-1; size: .; V: TRBV4-3; D: TRBD1; DNA: TGCGCCAGCAGCCAAGATCTAGGACAGGGGAACACTGAAGCTTTCTTT; CDR3: CASSQDLGQGNTEAFF
J: TRBJ2-3; size: .; V: TRBV7-8; D: .; DNA: TGTGCCAGCAGCCCCTACTTGGACGGGGGCACAGATACGCAGTATTTT; CDR3: CASSPYLDGGTDTQYF
J: TRBJ2-7; size: .; V: TRBV6-5; D: .; DNA: TGTGCCAGCAGTTACAGGAAGGAGGGGGGGTTCTACGAGCAGTACTTC; CDR3: CASSYRKEGGFYEQYF
J: TRBJ1-1; size: .; V: TRBV27; D: .; DNA: TGTGCCAGCAGCCCATTACGCAGGGCGGACACTGAAGCTTTCTTT; CDR3: CASSPLRRADTEAFF
J: TRBJ1-2; size: .; V: TRBV7-8; D: .; DNA: TGTGCCAGCAGCAGACCCGATGACAGGAGGTATGGCTACACCTTC; CDR3: CASSRPDDRRYGYTF
J: TRBJ2-1; size: once; V: TRBV9; D: .; DNA: TGTGCCAGCAGCCCCTTTTTCGGAGGGGCTATTTACAATGAGCAGTTCTTC; CDR3: CASSPFFGGAIYNEQFF
J: TRBJ1-5; size: few; V: TRBV28; D: .; DNA: TGTGCCAGCAGTTTTGGCGGTCGCAATCAGCCCCAGCATTTT; CDR3: CASSFGGRNQPQHF
J: TRBJ1-1; size: once; V: TRBV19; D: TRBD1; DNA: TGTGCCAGTAGTATCGTAAGGGGGCAGAGTGAAGCTTTCTTT; CDR3: CASSIVRGQSEAFF
J: TRBJ2-7; size: .; V: TRBV7-8; D: .; DNA: TGTGCCAGCAGCGAAACGGACAAGTACGAGCAGTACTTC; CDR3: CASSETDKYEQYF
J: TRBJ1-2; size: .; V: TRBV7-9; D: .; DNA: TGTGCCAGCAGCCCACTTCTAACTAACTATGGCTACACCTTC; CDR3: CASSPLLTNYGYTF
J: TRBJ2-5; size: .; V: TRBV29-1; D: .; DNA: TGCAGCGTTGAGGGCAGGCCGACGCGTGAGACCCAGTACTTC; CDR3: CSVEGRPTRETQYF
J: TRBJ2-4; size: .; V: TRBV6-1; D: .; DNA: TGTGCCAGCAGTGAAAGAGGGCGCGGGTTCAAAAACATTCAGTACTTC; CDR3: CASSERGRGFKNIQYF
J: TRBJ2-7; size: few; V: TRBV7-2; D: .; DNA: TGTGCCAGCAGCATCCCGCGGTCCCCCTACGAGCAGTACTTC; CDR3: CASSIPRSPYEQYF
J: TRBJ2-5; size: .; V: TRBV10-2; D: .; DNA: TGCGCCAGCAGGGACCTCGCAGACAGGCTTCAAGAGACCCAGTACTTC; CDR3: CASRDLADRLQETQYF
J: TRBJ1-1; size: few; V: TRBV4-3; D: .; DNA: TGCGCCAGCCAGAGGAGTCAGCAGAACCTGAACACTGAAGCTTTCTTT; CDR3: CASQRSQQNLNTEAFF
J: TRBJ2-3; size: .; V: TRBV5-1; D: .; DNA: TGCGCCAGCAGCTTCATCCGGGACAGGGGGCCTAGCGGGAGGGCCTCAGATACGCAGTATTTT; CDR3: CASSFIRDRGPSGRASDTQYF
J: TRBJ2-7; size: .; V: TRBV4-3; D: TRBD1; DNA: TGCGCCAGCAGCCAAGATCCCGGGACAGGCGCCCCTCGGAAGCAGTACTTC; CDR3: CASSQDPGTGAPRKQYF
J: TRBJ2-1; size: .; V: TRBV29-1; D: TRBD2; DNA: TGCAGCGTTGAATACGTAGCGGGAAGGGATTTGAACGTCCCCCCCTACAATGAGCAGTTCTTC; CDR3: CSVEYVAGRDLNVPPYNEQFF
J: TRBJ2-7; size: .; V: TRBV4-2; D: TRBD2; DNA: TGTGCCAGCAGCCAAGATCGGAGGACTAGCCCCTACGAGCAGTACTTC; CDR3: CASSQDRRTSPYEQYF
J: TRBJ2-3; size: .; V: TRBV10-3; D: .; DNA: TGTGCCATCAGTGAGCAGTCTGGTGCCACAGATACGCAGTATTTT; CDR3: CAISEQSGATDTQYF